This record looks at one T cell receptor (beta chain) sequence and its context. These data are taken from a study of T cell changes during pregnancy in multiple sclerosis. CDR1 MDHEN and CDR2 SYDVKM come from the germline V gene. CDR3 size: 13 residues. Trimming left V 3 bases short and J 1 base short, with 6 bases between. Repertoires were generated with immunoSEQ multiplex PCR, while TCRdb's copy carries only in-frame clones and drops some. The table shows more than 35,000 clones, with around 90% occurring only once. The chain has TRBV28 and TRBJ2-5; D unresolved. This material consisted of CD4+ T cells from peripheral blood mononuclear cells, taken before pregnancy. This sequence was found in a female donor with multiple sclerosis, enrolled in a pregnancy study. The CDR3 DNA is TGTGCCAGCAGTTTGAGGAGCCAAGAGACCCAGTACTTC. It translates to CASSLRSQETQYF. Variable domain in full (rest from reference TRBV28 and TRBJ2-5): DVKVTQSSRYLVKRTGEKVFLECVQDMDHENMFWYRQDPGLGLRLIYFSYDVKMKEKGDIPEGYSVSREKKERFSLILESASTNQTSMYLCASSLRSQETQYFGPGTRLLVL.